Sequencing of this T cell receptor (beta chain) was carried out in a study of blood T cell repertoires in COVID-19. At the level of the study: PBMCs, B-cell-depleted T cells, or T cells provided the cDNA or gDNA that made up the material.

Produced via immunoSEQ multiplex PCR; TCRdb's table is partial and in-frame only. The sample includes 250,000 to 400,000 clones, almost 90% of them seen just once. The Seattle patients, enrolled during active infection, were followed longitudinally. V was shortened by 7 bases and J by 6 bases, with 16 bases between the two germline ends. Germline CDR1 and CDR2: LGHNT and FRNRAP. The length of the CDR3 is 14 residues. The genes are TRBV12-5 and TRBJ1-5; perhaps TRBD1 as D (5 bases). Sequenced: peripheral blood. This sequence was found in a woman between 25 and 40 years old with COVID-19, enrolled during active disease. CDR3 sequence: CASASPGGVQPQHF. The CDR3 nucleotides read TGTGCTAGTGCCTCCCCGGGGGGGGTTCAGCCCCAGCATTTT.